The T cell receptor (beta chain) under discussion was sequenced for a study of response to subunit inactivated influenza vaccine. General study results and limits: Authors suggested seasonal influenza vaccinations each recruit few new T cells.

TCRdb itself ran the RT-PCR reads through MiXCR, one entry per CDR3 protein. Here the sample spans almost 600,000 distinct CDR3 sequences, about 15% being singletons. This clonotype was detected a few times. No antigen is known for it. V was cut by 5 bases and J by 3 bases, with 11 bases left in between. Looked up from germline, CDR1 is SGHAT and CDR2 is FQNNGV. This CDR3 has 13 residues. V gene TRBV11-2 combines with J gene TRBJ2-7, with D possibly TRBD2 on 6 matching bases. The sample here was PBMCs from blood, taken roughly 13 days after vaccination. The sequence was collected from a man in his forties or fifties who received an inactivated influenza vaccine. The CDR3: CASSRGFNYEQYF. CDR3 DNA: TGTGCCAGCAGCCGGGGGTTTAACTACGAGCAGTACTTC.